The T cell receptor (beta chain) under discussion was sequenced for a study of shared clonotypes between healthy human individuals. The germline V gene encodes CDR1 SGHNT and CDR2 YYREEE (reference sequence). There are 14 residues in the CDR3. Losses at the gene ends were 1 base for V and 5 bases for J; bases not matched to a gene: 5. The protocol was immunoSEQ multiplex PCR, while the TCRdb copy is restricted to in-frame clones and leaves out a portion. This table holds roughly 1,000,000 clones, 75% to 85% found once. Study-wide results and limits: Researchers sampled only blood; tissue repertoires likely differ. The study found about 5% of naive CD4 clonotypes shared across a handful of donors.

For this clone: Its antigen remains unknown. At the DNA level, this CDR3 is encoded by other sequences in the same sample as well.

The chain couples TRBV5-4 to TRBJ2-5; TRBD2 aligns across 7 bases. Material for sequencing was memory CD4+ T cells from PBMCs. Subset meaning: CD45RA-negative fraction. The TCR originated in a man between 18 and 35 years old in good health. Some clones in this sample may be carry-over from other donors' samples. CDR3 bases: TGTGCCAGCAGCTTGCCGAGGGAGGGGGAGACCCAGTACTTC. It codes for CASSLPREGETQYF.